The 20 T cell receptor beta chains below were found in one sample sequenced in a study of spatial heterogeneity in lung cancer. TCRdb itself ran the 5' RACE reads through MiXCR, one entry per CDR3 protein. This sample yields around 30,000 distinct CDR3 sequences, of which more than 8% are seen a single time; under 40% belongs to the top ten. As for time point: sample taken at primary tumor resection. Whole RNA, which was extracted from tumor, nontumor lung tissue or frozen PBMC, was sequenced without any cell sorting. The sequenced sample was PBMCs, obtained at surgery. Every receptor here comes from a female donor with early-stage non-small cell lung cancer.

This clonotype was found many times. The V call is TRBV20-1, the J call TRBJ2-1; TRBD2 agrees at 13 bases. The CDR3 loop spans 16 amino acids. Germline trimming cut 5 bases from V and 7 bases from J; bases unmatched to any gene: 11. Germline values: CDR1 DFQATT, CDR2 SNEGSKA (reference sequence). The CDR3 sequence is CSARGRTSGRGNEQFF. The CDR3, as DNA: TGCAGTGCTCGGGGGAGGACTAGCGGGAGAGGGAATGAGCAGTTCTTC.

This clonotype has a count of ten or more. The chain combines TRBV9 with TRBJ2-1; D may be TRBD2 (5 bases). Germline CDR1 reads SGDLS; CDR2 reads YYNGEE. The CDR3 contains 15 residues. The V and J ends lost 4 bases and 6 bases respectively, with 17 bases between them. The DNA of the CDR3 is TGTGCCAGCAGCTTCCGGGCCCAGGCGGGCAATGAGCAGTTCTTC. This codes for CASSFRAQAGNEQFF. The whole variable domain, remainder taken from reference TRBV9 and TRBJ2-1, is DSGVTQTPKHLITATGQRVTLRCSPRSGDLSVYWYQQSLDQGLQFLIQYYNGEERAKGNILERFSAQQFPDLHSELNLSSLELGDSALYFCASSFRAQAGNEQFFGPGTRLTVL.

This clonotype appeared many times. V and J are TRBV30 and TRBJ2-1, with 8 bases fitting TRBD2. The germline gives CDR1 GTSNPN, CDR2 SVGIG (reference sequence). V was pared by 3 bases and J by 4 bases, with 8 bases of the junction left unmatched. The CDR3 has 15 residues. CDR3 coding DNA: TGTGCCTGGAGCTCGGGAGGGGGATTGTACAATGAGCAGTTCTTC. As protein: CAWSSGGGLYNEQFF.

A few counts support this clonotype. The chain carries TRBV28 and TRBJ2-3; 14 nucleotides match TRBD2. This CDR3 has 16 amino acids. Germline lookup yields CDR1 MDHEN and CDR2 SYDVKM. V gave up 6 bases and J gave up 6 bases; unmatched junction bases: 8. CDR3 protein: CASSSGLAGDRDTQYF. The CDR3, as DNA: TGTGCCAGCAGCTCGGGACTAGCGGGAGATCGGGATACGCAGTATTTT.

J is TRBJ1-6 and V is TRBV7-8; D may be TRBD1 (6 bases). CDR3 length: 16 amino acids. Per germline, CDR1 SGHVS and CDR2 FQNEAQ. V lost 5 bases and J lost 7, with 18 bases in between. CDR3 amino acids: CASSAYRAPGNSPLHF. The CDR3 coding sequence is TGTGCCAGCAGCGCGTACAGGGCCCCGGGGAATTCACCCCTCCACTTT.

This clonotype was picked up a small number of times. The CDR3: CASSTGTGAFGYTF. DNA for the CDR3: TGTGCCAGCAGTACCGGGACAGGGGCCTTCGGCTACACCTTC. The rearrangement uses TRBV27 and TRBJ1-2; 10 bases fit TRBD1. This CDR3 has 14 residues. The ends lost 5 bases at V and 8 bases at J; junction bases unmatched: 8. Germline V gives CDR1 MNHEY, CDR2 SMNVEV (reference sequence).

This clonotype was detected ten times or more. V usage is TRBV6-2 or TRBV6-3 and J usage is TRBJ1-3; unclear D gene. V was pared by 8 bases and J by 2 bases, with 10 bases between. The CDR3 has 13 amino acids. Per germline, CDR1 MNHEY and CDR2 SVGEGT. This CDR3 is CASLRMTGNTIYF. CDR3 in DNA: TGTGCCAGCCTCCGGATGACTGGAAACACCATATATTTT.

This chain links TRBV30 with TRBJ2-4, with D possibly matching TRBD2 (6 bases). CDR1 and CDR2 from the germline V gene are GTSNPN and SVGIG (reference sequence). The CDR3 sequence is 15 residues long. Deletions cut 5 bases from V and 0 bases from J, with 14 bases between. CDR3 loop: CAWDPGTLAKNIQYF. The CDR3 DNA is TGTGCCTGGGACCCTGGGACTTTAGCCAAAAACATTCAGTACTTC.

This clonotype was found many times. The J gene is TRBJ2-5, the V gene TRBV24-1; perhaps TRBD2 as D (5 bases). In germline, CDR1 is KGHDR, CDR2 SFDVKD. CDR3 size: 13 residues. Deletions cut 4 bases from V and 7 bases from J, with 12 bases between. In nucleotides, the CDR3 is TGTGCCACCAGTGACGGTGGACTTTCGACCCAGTACTTC. Translated, it gives CATSDGGLSTQYF.

This clonotype was seen at least ten times. The V gene is TRBV14, the J gene TRBJ1-1; tentative D call: TRBD1 (5 bases). V lost 8 bases and J 2 bases, leaving 12 bases between the germline ends. This CDR3 comprises 13 residues. Germline assignment: CDR1 SGHDN and CDR2 FVKESK. CDR3 bases: TGTGCCAGCTCCGGGGCCTTAAACACTGAAGCTTTCTTT. Residues: CASSGALNTEAFF.

This clonotype has at least ten counts. The chain combines TRBV6-2 or TRBV6-3 with TRBJ2-1; 11 bases fit TRBD2. J was trimmed by 2 bases and V by 6 bases; bases with no gene match: 12. CDR3 length: 18 residues. Germline V gene lookup returns CDR1 MNHEY and CDR2 SVGEGT. DNA for the CDR3: TGTGCCAGCAGCTCCTGGGCTAGCGGGAGGCCCCCCTACAATGAGCAGTTCTTC. Residues: CASSSWASGRPPYNEQFF.

This clonotype came up many times. The V gene is TRBV11-2, the J gene TRBJ1-2; 7 bases align to TRBD1. Per the germline V gene, CDR1 is SGHAT and CDR2 is FQNNGV. The CDR3 consists of 16 residues. Trimming cost V 4 bases and J 6 bases; bases outside gene matches: 14. The DNA of the CDR3 is TGTGCCAGCAGCTCCCCGGGACAGCCAGTTCAAGATGGCTACACCTTC. Translated: CASSSPGQPVQDGYTF.

This clonotype was detected ten times or more. The V call is TRBV19, the J call TRBJ1-4, with a weak D call TRBD1 (5 bases). Germline CDR1 is LNHDA and CDR2 is SQIVND (reference sequence). This CDR3 has 13 residues. Trimming removed 2 bases at V and 17 bases at J, with 18 bases between. CDR3 coding DNA: TGTGCCAGTAGTATAATGGTCGGGGCCACGTCCTTTTTT. Its protein is CASSIMVGATSFF.

This clonotype was detected ten times or more. The chain combines TRBV6-2 or TRBV6-3 with TRBJ1-3, with D possibly matching TRBD1 (5 bases). Germline V CDR1 and CDR2: MNHEY, SVGEGT. The CDR3 extends over 15 amino acids. V dropped 5 bases and J dropped 0 bases, with 11 bases sitting between them. The CDR3 loop reads CASSRTTISGNTIYF. CDR3 DNA sequence: TGTGCCAGCAGTCGGACAACGATCTCTGGAAACACCATATATTTT.

The CDR3 reads CASSPQGLAGDPDTQYF. Here the CDR3 DNA reads TGTGCCAGCAGCCCGCAAGGACTAGCGGGAGATCCAGATACGCAGTATTTT. V usage is TRBV9 and J usage is TRBJ2-3; 13 bases map to TRBD2. V was clipped by 4 bases and J by 4 bases; unmatched bases: 9. CDR3 length: 17 residues. From germline, CDR1 is SGDLS and CDR2 YYNGEE.

This clonotype has more than one count but fewer than ten. The chain uses TRBV5-1 and TRBJ1-1, with D tentatively TRBD1 (6 bases). V dropped 0 bases and J dropped 4 bases, with 10 bases sitting between them. CDR1 is SGHRS, CDR2 YFSETQ, per germline. The CDR3 is made up of 14 amino acids. DNA for the CDR3: TGCGCCAGCAGCTTGGTGGGGGCGCGCACTGAAGCTTTCTTT. Encoded protein: CASSLVGARTEAFF.

This clonotype was counted many times. V usage is TRBV7-9 and J usage is TRBJ2-7; no clear D gene. Germline values: CDR1 SEHNR, CDR2 FQNEAQ (reference sequence). CDR3 length: 14 residues. V gave up 4 bases and J gave up 5 bases, with 15 bases separating them. The CDR3 reads CASSSWMFGDEQYF. The CDR3 region has the DNA TGTGCCAGCAGCTCCTGGATGTTTGGGGACGAGCAGTACTTC.

This chain uses TRBV28 with TRBJ2-5, with TRBD1 matching 10 bases. The junction had 9 bases not matched to a gene; V was cut back by 3 bases and J by 2 bases. Germline values: CDR1 MDHEN, CDR2 SYDVKM. This CDR3 contains 17 residues. CDR3 in DNA: TGTGCCAGCAGTTTCCGGGACAGGGGTATCTTACAAGAGACCCAGTACTTC. It encodes CASSFRDRGILQETQYF.

This clonotype has a handful of counts. This chain uses TRBV27 with TRBJ2-3, with a possible D match to TRBD2 (6 bases). V lost 5 bases, J lost 0 bases, and 15 bases lay in between. CDR3 length: 16 amino acids. The germline CDR1 and CDR2 sequences are MNHEY and SMNVEV (reference sequence). The CDR3 sequence is CASSGLAFTSTDTQYF. The CDR3 DNA reads as TGTGCCAGCAGTGGGCTAGCGTTTACTAGCACAGATACGCAGTATTTT.

Ten or more counts support this clonotype. The chain carries TRBV11-3 and TRBJ2-1; D may be TRBD2 (6 bases). V lost 6 bases to trimming and J lost 9 bases, with 12 bases between them. Germline lookup yields CDR1 SGHNT and CDR2 YENEEA. CDR3 length: 12 amino acids. CDR3 DNA sequence: TGTGCCAGCAGTATCGGGAGTACTGAGCAGTTCTTC. It is translated as CASSIGSTEQFF.